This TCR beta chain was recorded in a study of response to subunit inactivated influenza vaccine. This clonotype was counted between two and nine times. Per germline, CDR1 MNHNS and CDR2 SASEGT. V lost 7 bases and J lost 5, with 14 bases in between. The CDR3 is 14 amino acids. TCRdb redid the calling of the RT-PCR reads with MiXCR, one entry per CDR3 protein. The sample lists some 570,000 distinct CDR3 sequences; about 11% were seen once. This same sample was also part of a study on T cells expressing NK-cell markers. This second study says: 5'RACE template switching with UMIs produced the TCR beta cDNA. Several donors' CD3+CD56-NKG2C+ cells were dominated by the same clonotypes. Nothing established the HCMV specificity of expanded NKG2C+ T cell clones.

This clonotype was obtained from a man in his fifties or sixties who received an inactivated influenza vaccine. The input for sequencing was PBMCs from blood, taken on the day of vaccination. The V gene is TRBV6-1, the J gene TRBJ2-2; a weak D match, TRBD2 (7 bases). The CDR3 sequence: CASKKGGKTGELFF. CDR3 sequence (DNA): TGTGCCAGCAAGAAGGGGGGGAAGACCGGGGAGCTGTTTTTT.